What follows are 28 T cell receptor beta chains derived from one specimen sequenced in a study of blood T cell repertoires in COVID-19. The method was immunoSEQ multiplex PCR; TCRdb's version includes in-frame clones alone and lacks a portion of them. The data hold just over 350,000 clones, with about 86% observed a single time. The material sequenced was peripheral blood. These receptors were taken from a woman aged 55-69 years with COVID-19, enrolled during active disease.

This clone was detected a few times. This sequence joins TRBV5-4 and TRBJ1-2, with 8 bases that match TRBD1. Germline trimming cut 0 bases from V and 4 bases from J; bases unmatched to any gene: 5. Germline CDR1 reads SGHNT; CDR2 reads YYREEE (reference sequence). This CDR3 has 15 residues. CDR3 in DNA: TGTGCCAGCAGCTTGGACAGGGGGGGAATCTATGGCTACACCTTC. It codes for CASSLDRGGIYGYTF.

CDR3 DNA: TGCGCCAGCGGGACAGGAGATAACTATGGCTACACCTTC. Translating it yields CASGTGDNYGYTF. The rearrangement links TRBV5-1 to TRBJ1-2, with 8 bases lining up with TRBD1. CDR3 length: 13 amino acids. V was clipped by 7 bases and J by 1 base; unmatched bases: 3. CDR1 SGHRS and CDR2 YFSETQ come from the germline V gene.

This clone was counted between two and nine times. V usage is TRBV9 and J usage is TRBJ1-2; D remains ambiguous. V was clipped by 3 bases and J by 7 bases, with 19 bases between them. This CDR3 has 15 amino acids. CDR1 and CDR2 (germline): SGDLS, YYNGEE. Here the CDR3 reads CASSAPSLGGGGYTF. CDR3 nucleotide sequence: TGTGCCAGCAGCGCACCCTCATTGGGAGGTGGTGGCTACACCTTC.

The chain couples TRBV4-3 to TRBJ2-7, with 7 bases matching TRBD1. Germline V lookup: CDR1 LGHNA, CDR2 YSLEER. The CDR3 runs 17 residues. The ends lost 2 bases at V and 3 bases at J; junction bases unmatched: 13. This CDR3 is CASSQSAFGTEVYEQYF. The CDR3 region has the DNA TGCGCCAGCAGCCAATCCGCTTTTGGGACAGAAGTCTACGAGCAGTACTTC.

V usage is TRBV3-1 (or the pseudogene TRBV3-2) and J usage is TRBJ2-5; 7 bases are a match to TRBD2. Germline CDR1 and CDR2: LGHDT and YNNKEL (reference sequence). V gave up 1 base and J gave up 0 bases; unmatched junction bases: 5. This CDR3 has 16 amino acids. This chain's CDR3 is CASSQVAGVYQETQYF. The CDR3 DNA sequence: TGTGCCAGCAGCCAAGTTGCGGGGGTGTACCAAGAGACCCAGTACTTC.

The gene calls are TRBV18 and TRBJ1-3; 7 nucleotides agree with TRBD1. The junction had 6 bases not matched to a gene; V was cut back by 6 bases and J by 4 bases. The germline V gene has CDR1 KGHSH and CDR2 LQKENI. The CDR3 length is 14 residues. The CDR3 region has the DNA TGTGCCAGCTCCAAGGGGGCTTCGGGAAACACCATATATTTT. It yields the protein CASSKGASGNTIYF.

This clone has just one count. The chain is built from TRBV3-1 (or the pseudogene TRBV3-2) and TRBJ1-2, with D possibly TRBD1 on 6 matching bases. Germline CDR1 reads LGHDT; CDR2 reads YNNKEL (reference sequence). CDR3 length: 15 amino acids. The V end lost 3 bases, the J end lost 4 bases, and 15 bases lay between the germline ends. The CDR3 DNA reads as TGTGCCAGCAGCCAGAGTGTACAGGGAATCTATGGCTACACCTTC. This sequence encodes CASSQSVQGIYGYTF.

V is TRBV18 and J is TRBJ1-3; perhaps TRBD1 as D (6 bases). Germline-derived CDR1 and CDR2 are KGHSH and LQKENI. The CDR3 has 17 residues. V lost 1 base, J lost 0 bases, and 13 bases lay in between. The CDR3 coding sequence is TGTGCCAGCTCACCACTAAGGACAGCCGCCTCTGGAAACACCATATATTTT. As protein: CASSPLRTAASGNTIYF.

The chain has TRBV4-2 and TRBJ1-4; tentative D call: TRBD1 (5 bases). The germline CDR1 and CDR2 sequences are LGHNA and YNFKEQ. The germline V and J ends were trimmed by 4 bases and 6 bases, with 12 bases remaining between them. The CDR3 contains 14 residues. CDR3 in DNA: TGTGCCAGCAGCCGCCTTGGAGGGGATGAAAAACTGTTTTTT. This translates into CASSRLGGDEKLFF.

The CDR3 protein is CASRPAGGPNSPLHF. Here the CDR3 DNA reads TGCGCCAGCAGACCAGCAGGGGGGCCGAATTCACCCCTCCACTTT. The rearrangement uses TRBV5-1 and TRBJ1-6; 7 nucleotides agree with TRBD1. This CDR3 spans 15 amino acids. Unmatched junction bases numbered 9, after V lost 5 bases and J lost 7 bases. Germline-derived CDR1 and CDR2 are SGHRS and YFSETQ.

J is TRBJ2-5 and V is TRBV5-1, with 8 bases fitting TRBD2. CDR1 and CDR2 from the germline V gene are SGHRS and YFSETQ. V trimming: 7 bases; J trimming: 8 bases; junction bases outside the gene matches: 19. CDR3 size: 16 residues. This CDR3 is CASSPYSGGYRGTQYF. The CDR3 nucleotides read TGCGCCAGCTCTCCGTATTCGGGGGGGTATCGAGGTACCCAGTACTTC.

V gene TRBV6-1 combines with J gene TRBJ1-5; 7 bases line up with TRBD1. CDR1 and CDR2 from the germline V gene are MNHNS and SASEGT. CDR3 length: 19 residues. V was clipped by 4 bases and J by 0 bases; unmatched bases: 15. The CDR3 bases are TGTGCCAGCAGTGCGCGACAGGGCATGACCCTTTATAGCAATCAGCCCCAGCATTTT. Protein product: CASSARQGMTLYSNQPQHF.

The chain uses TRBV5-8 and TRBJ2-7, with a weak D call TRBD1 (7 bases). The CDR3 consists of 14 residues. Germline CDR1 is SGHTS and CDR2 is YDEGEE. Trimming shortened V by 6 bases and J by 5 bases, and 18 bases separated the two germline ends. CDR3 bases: TGTGCCAGCAACCGAGTGACAGGGAGGAACGAGCAGTACTTC. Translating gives CASNRVTGRNEQYF.

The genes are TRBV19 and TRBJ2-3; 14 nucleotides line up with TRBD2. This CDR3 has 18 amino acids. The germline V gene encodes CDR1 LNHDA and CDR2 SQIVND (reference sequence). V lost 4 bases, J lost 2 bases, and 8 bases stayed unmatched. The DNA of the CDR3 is TGTGCCAGTAGTACCGGACTAGCGGGGGGTTTCTCCACAGATACGCAGTATTTT. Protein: CASSTGLAGGFSTDTQYF.

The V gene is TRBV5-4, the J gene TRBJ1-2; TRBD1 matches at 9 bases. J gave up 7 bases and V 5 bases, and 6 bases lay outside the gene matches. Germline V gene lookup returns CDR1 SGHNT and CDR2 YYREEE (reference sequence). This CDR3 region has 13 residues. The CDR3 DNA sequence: TGTGCCAGCAGTCGGGACAGGGCTTTTGGCTACACCTTC. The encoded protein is CASSRDRAFGYTF.

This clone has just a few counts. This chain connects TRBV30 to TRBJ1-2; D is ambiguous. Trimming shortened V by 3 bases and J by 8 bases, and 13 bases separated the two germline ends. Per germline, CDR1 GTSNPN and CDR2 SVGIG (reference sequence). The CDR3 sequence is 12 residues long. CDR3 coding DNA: TGTGCCTGGAGCGTTAATACCAGAGGCTACACCTTC. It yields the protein CAWSVNTRGYTF.

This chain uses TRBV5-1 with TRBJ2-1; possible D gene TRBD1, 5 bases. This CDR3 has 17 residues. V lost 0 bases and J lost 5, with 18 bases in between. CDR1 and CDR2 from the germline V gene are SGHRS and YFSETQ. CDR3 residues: CASSLAKRTLVHNEQFF. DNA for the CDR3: TGCGCCAGCAGCTTGGCCAAAAGGACACTGGTTCACAATGAGCAGTTCTTC. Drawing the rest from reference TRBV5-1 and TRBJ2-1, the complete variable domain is KAGVTQTPRYLIKTRGQQVTLSCSPISGHRSVSWYQQTPGQGLQFLFEYFSETQRNKGNFPGRFSGRQFSNSRSEMNVSTLELGDSALYLCASSLAKRTLVHNEQFFGPGTRLTVL.

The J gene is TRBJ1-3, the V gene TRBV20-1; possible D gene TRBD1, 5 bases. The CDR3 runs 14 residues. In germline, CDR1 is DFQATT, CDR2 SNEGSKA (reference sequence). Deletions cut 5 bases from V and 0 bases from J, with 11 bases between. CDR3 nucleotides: TGCAGTGCTGGTGACAGTAACTCTGGAAACACCATATATTTT. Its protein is CSAGDSNSGNTIYF.

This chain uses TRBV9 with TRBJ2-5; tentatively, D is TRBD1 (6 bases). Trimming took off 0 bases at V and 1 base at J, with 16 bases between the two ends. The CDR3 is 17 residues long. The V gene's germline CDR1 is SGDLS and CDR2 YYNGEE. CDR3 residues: CASSVEPRDTFQETQYF. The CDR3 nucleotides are TGTGCCAGCAGCGTAGAGCCTCGGGACACCTTCCAAGAGACCCAGTACTTC.

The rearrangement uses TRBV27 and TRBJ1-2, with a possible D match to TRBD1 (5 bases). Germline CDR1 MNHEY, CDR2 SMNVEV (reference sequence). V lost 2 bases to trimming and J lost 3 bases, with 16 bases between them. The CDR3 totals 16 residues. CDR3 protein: CASSLIGRGRDYGYTF. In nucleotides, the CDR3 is TGTGCCAGCAGTTTAATCGGTCGGGGGAGGGACTATGGCTACACCTTC.

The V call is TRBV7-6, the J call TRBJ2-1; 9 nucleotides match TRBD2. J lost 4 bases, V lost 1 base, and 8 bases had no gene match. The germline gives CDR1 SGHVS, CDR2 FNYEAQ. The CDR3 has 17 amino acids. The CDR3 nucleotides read TGTGCCAGCAGCTTAGGATCTACTAGCGGGCCGTACAATGAGCAGTTCTTC. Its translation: CASSLGSTSGPYNEQFF.

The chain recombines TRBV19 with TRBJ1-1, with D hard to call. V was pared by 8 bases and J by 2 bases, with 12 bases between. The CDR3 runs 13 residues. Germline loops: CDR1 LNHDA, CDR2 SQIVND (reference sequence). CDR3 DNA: TGTGCCAGTGCAAGTAGCTTTAACACTGAAGCTTTCTTT. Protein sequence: CASASSFNTEAFF.

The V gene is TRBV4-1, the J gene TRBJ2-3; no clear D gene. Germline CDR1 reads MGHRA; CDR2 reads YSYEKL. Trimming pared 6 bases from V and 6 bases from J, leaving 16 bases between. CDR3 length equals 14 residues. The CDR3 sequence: CASRPLGIGDTQYF. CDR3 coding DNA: TGCGCCAGCAGACCTCTAGGTATTGGGGATACGCAGTATTTT.

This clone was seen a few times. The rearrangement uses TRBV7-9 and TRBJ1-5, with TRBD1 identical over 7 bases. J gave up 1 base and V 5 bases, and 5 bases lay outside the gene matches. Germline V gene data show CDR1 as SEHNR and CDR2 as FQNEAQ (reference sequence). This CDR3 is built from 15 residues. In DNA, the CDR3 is TGTGCCAGCAGCCGACAGGGCACAAGCAATCAGCCCCAGCATTTT. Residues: CASSRQGTSNQPQHF.

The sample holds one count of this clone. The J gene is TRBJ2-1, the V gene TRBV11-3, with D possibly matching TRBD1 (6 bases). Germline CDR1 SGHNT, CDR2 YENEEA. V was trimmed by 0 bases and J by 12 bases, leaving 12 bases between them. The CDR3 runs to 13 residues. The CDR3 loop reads CASSLDPTGPQFF. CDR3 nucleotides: TGTGCCAGCAGCTTAGATCCGACAGGACCGCAGTTCTTC.

The CDR3 DNA follows: TGTGCCAGCAGTTTAGGACAGACCTATGGCTACACCTTC. As protein: CASSLGQTYGYTF. The chain joins TRBV28 to TRBJ1-2, with a possible D match to TRBD1 (6 bases). Germline CDR1 MDHEN, CDR2 SYDVKM. The CDR3 is 13 residues long. The V gene lost 2 bases and the J gene lost 4 bases, with 8 bases spanning the gap.

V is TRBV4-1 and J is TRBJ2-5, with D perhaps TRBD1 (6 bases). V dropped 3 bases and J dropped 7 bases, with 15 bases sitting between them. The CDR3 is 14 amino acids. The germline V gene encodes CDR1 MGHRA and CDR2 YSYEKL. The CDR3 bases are TGCGCCAGCAGCCATGCGGACAGTCTGGGGACCCAGTACTTC. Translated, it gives CASSHADSLGTQYF.

The CDR3 region is CAISESGQNTEAFF. Here the CDR3 DNA reads TGTGCCATCAGTGAGAGTGGACAGAACACTGAAGCTTTCTTT. The chain carries TRBV10-3 and TRBJ1-1, with D perhaps TRBD1 (5 bases). V was trimmed by 2 bases and J by 1 base, leaving 8 bases between them. The CDR3 covers 14 residues. CDR1 is ENHRY, CDR2 SYGVKD, per germline.